The 31 T cell receptor beta chains given below trace back to one sample, sequenced in a study of cytomegalovirus exposure and HLA in healthy donors. The study ran its PCR with 60 Vbeta and 13 Jbeta primers. The method was immunoSEQ multiplex PCR; TCRdb's version includes in-frame clones alone and lacks a portion of them. Of more than 80,000 clones listed, roughly two thirds were seen once; the top ten hold approximately 2.2%. Sequenced input: PBMCs. The source of these receptors is a human donor in good health.

The V gene is TRBV5-4, the J gene TRBJ2-7; possible D gene TRBD2, 6 bases. This CDR3 spans 14 amino acids. Deletions cut 2 bases from V and 0 bases from J, with 9 bases between. Germline V CDR1 and CDR2: SGHNT, YYREEE (reference sequence). CDR3 region: CASSFNGGSYEQYF. The CDR3 DNA sequence: TGTGCCAGCAGCTTTAACGGGGGCTCCTACGAGCAGTACTTC.

The V call is TRBV6-6, the J call TRBJ2-2; tentative D call: TRBD1 (5 bases). Germline CDR1 reads MNHNY; CDR2 reads SVGAGI (reference sequence). Between the trimmed V and J ends, which lost 4 bases and 6 bases, there was a span of 12 bases. The CDR3 covers 14 residues. This chain's CDR3 is CASSSHQGAGELFF. The CDR3 nucleotides read TGTGCCAGCAGTTCCCATCAGGGTGCCGGGGAGCTGTTTTTT.

J is TRBJ1-6 and V is TRBV7-3, with D perhaps matching TRBD1 (5 bases). CDR3 length equals 16 residues. V lost 0 bases to trimming and J lost 2 bases, with 8 bases between them. Germline V gene sequence: CDR1 SGHTA, CDR2 FQGTGA. The CDR3 DNA follows: TGTGCCAGCAGCTTAACGTCAGGGACCTATAATTCACCCCTCCACTTT. Its protein product is CASSLTSGTYNSPLHF. Full variable domain (missing parts from reference TRBV7-3 and TRBJ1-6): GAGVSQTPSNKVTEKGKYVELRCDPISGHTALYWYRQSLGQGPEFLIYFQGTGAADDSGLPNDRFFAVRPEGSVSTLKIQRTERGDSAVYLCASSLTSGTYNSPLHFGNGTRLTVT.

This clone was seen a handful of times. This sequence joins TRBV18 and TRBJ1-2; a possible D gene is TRBD1 (5 bases). This CDR3 contains 16 residues. Trimming took off 6 bases at V and 7 bases at J, with 24 bases between the two ends. Germline-derived CDR1 and CDR2 are KGHSH and LQKENI. CDR3 in amino acids: CASSPGSRASQFGYTF. In nucleotides, the CDR3 is TGTGCCAGCTCCCCAGGGTCGCGGGCCTCCCAATTTGGCTACACCTTC. The variable domain in full, completed from reference TRBV18 and TRBJ1-2, reads NAGVMQNPRHLVRRRGQEARLRCSPMKGHSHVYWYRQLPEEGLKFMVYLQKENIIDESGMPKERFSAEFPKEGPSILRIQQVVRGDSAAYFCASSPGSRASQFGYTFGSGTRLTVV.

V gene TRBV4-3 combines with J gene TRBJ2-2, with 7 bases aligning to TRBD1. This CDR3 contains 15 residues. Germline CDR1 reads LGHNA; CDR2 reads YSLEER. V lost 1 base, J lost 6 bases, and 5 bases stayed unmatched. The CDR3 DNA reads as TGCGCCAGCAGCCAAGGAAAGGGGGCATCCGGGGAGCTGTTTTTT. Protein: CASSQGKGASGELFF.

The chain has TRBV27 and TRBJ1-2, with 8 bases that match TRBD1. This CDR3 has 14 amino acids. The ends lost 2 bases at V and 8 bases at J; junction bases unmatched: 7. Per the germline V gene, CDR1 is MNHEY and CDR2 is SMNVEV (reference sequence). The CDR3 nucleotides are TGTGCCAGCAGTTTAAGCAGGACAGGGAGAGGCTACACCTTC. Encoded protein: CASSLSRTGRGYTF.

This clone was observed a single time. The chain links TRBV27 to TRBJ1-6; the match to TRBD1 covers 8 bases. Germline V lookup: CDR1 MNHEY, CDR2 SMNVEV (reference sequence). The CDR3 length is 17 residues. V was pared by 2 bases and J by 6 bases, with 9 bases of the junction left unmatched. In DNA, the CDR3 is TGTGCCAGCAGTTTACGCGACAGGGGTTCTAGTAATTCACCCCTCCACTTT. It codes for CASSLRDRGSSNSPLHF.

J is TRBJ1-2 and V is TRBV27; no clear D. CDR1 is MNHEY, CDR2 SMNVEV, per germline (reference sequence). The ends were cut back, 3 bases at V and 2 bases at J, with 10 bases in the middle. This CDR3 spans 14 amino acids. DNA for the CDR3: TGTGCCAGCAGTTTCGGCGGGGTAAACTATGGCTACACCTTC. It codes for CASSFGGVNYGYTF.

The V call is TRBV10-3, the J call TRBJ1-1; possible D gene TRBD1, 6 bases. The germline V gene encodes CDR1 ENHRY and CDR2 SYGVKD. Trimming shortened V by 2 bases and J by 0 bases, and 7 bases separated the two germline ends. The CDR3 runs to 14 residues. The CDR3 region has the DNA TGTGCCATCAGTGAGAGACAGGTGAACACTGAAGCTTTCTTT. It encodes CAISERQVNTEAFF.

This rearrangement joins TRBV7-2 to TRBJ2-3; 9 nucleotides align to TRBD1. The CDR3 is 15 amino acids. V lost 5 bases to trimming and J lost 6 bases; unmatched junction nucleotides: 9. Looked up from germline, CDR1 is SGHTA and CDR2 is FQGNSA. As DNA, the CDR3 is TGTGCCAGCAGCGCCCCCGGGACAGGGAGGGATACGCAGTATTTT. As protein: CASSAPGTGRDTQYF.

The V gene is TRBV7-2, the J gene TRBJ2-5, with 11 bases matching TRBD2. Germline values: CDR1 SGHTA, CDR2 FQGNSA. The V segment lost 3 bases and the J segment 3 bases; nucleotides outside the gene matches: 15. This CDR3 contains 19 residues. As DNA, the CDR3 is TGTGCCAGCAGCTTGAGTCGTGTGACTAGCGGGGCCCTCGAAGAGACCCAGTACTTC. This encodes CASSLSRVTSGALEETQYF. The full variable domain, its missing parts supplied by reference TRBV7-2 and TRBJ2-5, is GAGVSQSPSNKVTEKGKDVELRCDPISGHTALYWYRQSLGQGLEFLIYFQGNSAPDKSGLPSDRFSAERTGGSVSTLTIQRTQQEDSAVYLCASSLSRVTSGALEETQYFGPGTRLLVL.

This chain links TRBV5-1 with TRBJ2-7; tentatively, D is TRBD1 (5 bases). Trimming took 0 bases from V and 0 from J, leaving 10 bases between them. CDR3 size: 15 residues. The germline gives CDR1 SGHRS, CDR2 YFSETQ. The CDR3 bases are TGCGCCAGCAGCTTGGTGCAGGGTAGCTCCTACGAGCAGTACTTC. Translated, it gives CASSLVQGSSYEQYF.

The rearrangement links TRBV7-6 to TRBJ1-4, with 8 positions matching TRBD1. The germline CDR1 and CDR2 sequences are SGHVS and FNYEAQ. Germline trimming cut 2 bases from V and 7 bases from J; bases unmatched to any gene: 3. This CDR3 has 14 residues. The CDR3 here is CASSLLGQGEKLFF. The CDR3 DNA follows: TGTGCCAGCAGCTTACTCGGACAGGGTGAAAAACTGTTTTTT.

The chain combines TRBV6-5 with TRBJ2-5, with D maybe TRBD1 (5 bases). The germline CDR1 and CDR2 sequences are MNHEY and SVGAGI. Trimming stripped 6 bases from V and 5 bases from J, with 10 bases between. This CDR3 is 12 amino acids long. For the CDR3, the DNA is TGTGCCAGCAGGGACACTTTTGAGACCCAGTACTTC. Translated, it gives CASRDTFETQYF.

The chain is built from TRBV9 and TRBJ1-3; D ambiguous. Germline lookup yields CDR1 SGDLS and CDR2 YYNGEE. The CDR3 length is 15 residues. The V end was cut by 3 bases, the J end by 0 bases, with 10 bases between. CDR3 bases: TGTGCCAGCAGCGCCCCTCCGGGCTCTGGAAACACCATATATTTT. As protein: CASSAPPGSGNTIYF.

The V call is TRBV11-3, the J call TRBJ2-2, with unresolved D. This CDR3 is 16 amino acids long. V shed 2 bases and J shed 2 bases, with 12 bases lying between them. Germline lookup yields CDR1 SGHNT and CDR2 YENEEA. The CDR3 region has the DNA TGTGCCAGCAGCTTAAGACAAGACAAAAACACCGGGGAGCTGTTTTTT. This sequence encodes CASSLRQDKNTGELFF. Full variable domain (outside the CDR3, taken from reference TRBV11-3 and TRBJ2-2): EAGVVQSPRYKIIEKKQPVAFWCNPISGHNTLYWYLQNLGQGPELLIRYENEEAVDDSQLPKDRFSAERLKGVDSTLKIQPAELGDSAVYLCASSLRQDKNTGELFFGEGSRLTVL.

This clone was detected a few times. The genes are TRBV5-8 and TRBJ1-5, with a tentative D call TRBD1 (5 bases). The CDR3 runs to 16 residues. Trimming took off 2 bases at V and 3 bases at J, with 15 bases between the two ends. CDR1 SGHTS and CDR2 YDEGEE come from the germline V gene. CDR3 sequence: CASSLGTDVFNQPQHF. DNA for the CDR3: TGTGCCAGCAGCTTAGGGACTGATGTTTTCAATCAGCCCCAGCATTTT. Variable domain in full (rest from reference TRBV5-8 and TRBJ1-5): EAGVTQSPTHLIKTRGQQATLRCSPISGHTSVYWYQQALGLGLQFLLWYDEGEERNRGNFPPRFSGRQFPNYSSELNVNALELEDSALYLCASSLGTDVFNQPQHFGDGTRLSIL.

The chain employs TRBV4-3 and TRBJ1-2, with D maybe TRBD1 (6 bases). This CDR3 spans 16 amino acids. Trimming shortened V by 4 bases and J by 3 bases, and 18 bases separated the two germline ends. Germline V gene lookup returns CDR1 LGHNA and CDR2 YSLEER. CDR3 loop: CASSPDQGQADYGYTF. The CDR3 DNA sequence: TGCGCCAGCAGCCCGGACCAGGGGCAGGCTGACTATGGCTACACCTTC.

V is TRBV2 and J is TRBJ1-1, with TRBD1 as a possible D gene (6 bases). CDR3 length equals 13 residues. Trimming removed 6 bases at V and 1 base at J, with 9 bases between. From germline, CDR1 is SNHLY and CDR2 FYNNEI. The CDR3: CASRGGANTEAFF. The CDR3 coding sequence is TGTGCCAGCAGAGGGGGGGCGAACACTGAAGCTTTCTTT.

The gene calls are TRBV10-1 and TRBJ2-2; 8 bases map to TRBD2. CDR1 is WNHNN, CDR2 SYGVQD, per germline (reference sequence). This CDR3 has 17 amino acids. V lost 0 bases to trimming and J lost 0 bases; unmatched junction nucleotides: 3. CDR3: CASSESSGVSNTGELFF. The CDR3, as DNA: TGCGCCAGCAGTGAGTCTAGCGGGGTATCGAACACCGGGGAGCTGTTTTTT.

This rearrangement joins TRBV7-3 to TRBJ2-3; D call uncertain. V was shortened by 2 bases and J by 2 bases, with 11 bases between the two germline ends. This CDR3 contains 15 residues. Germline loops: CDR1 SGHTA, CDR2 FQGTGA. CDR3 nucleotides: TGTGCCAGCAGCTTATCGGGTCTCCACACAGATACGCAGTATTTT. Protein product: CASSLSGLHTDTQYF.

In this sample, this clone turned up a few times. This chain uses TRBV7-6 with TRBJ2-2; possibly TRBD1 for D (6 bases). The length of the CDR3 is 18 residues. V was trimmed by 0 bases and J by 4 bases, leaving 18 bases between them. Germline-derived CDR1 and CDR2 are SGHVS and FNYEAQ. CDR3 DNA sequence: TGTGCCAGCAGCTTAGCGATACAGGGCTTGATAGGCACCGGGGAGCTGTTTTTT. Its translation: CASSLAIQGLIGTGELFF.

In its sample, this clone was seen a few times. The rearrangement links TRBV5-4 to TRBJ1-2; D uncertain. The germline V gene encodes CDR1 SGHNT and CDR2 YYREEE (reference sequence). Deletions cut 4 bases from V and 2 bases from J, with 12 bases between. This CDR3 comprises 14 residues. CDR3 nucleotides: TGTGCCAGCAGCCCGGAGGCCTTCAACTATGGCTACACCTTC. Residues: CASSPEAFNYGYTF.

The CDR3: CASSFSSGNTIYF. For the CDR3, the DNA is TGTGCCAGCAGCTTTAGCTCTGGAAACACCATATATTTT. The J gene is TRBJ1-3, the V gene TRBV11-3; D is undetermined. CDR1 SGHNT and CDR2 YENEEA come from the germline V gene. This CDR3 spans 13 amino acids. Trimming cost V 3 bases and J 0 bases, with 3 bases left between them.

The chain is built from TRBV4-2 and TRBJ2-5; D is uncertain. The germline V gene encodes CDR1 LGHNA and CDR2 YNFKEQ. The CDR3 is 16 residues long. Trimming stripped 4 bases from V and 5 bases from J, with 20 bases between. The CDR3 region is CASSLIARSTSETQYF. The CDR3, as DNA: TGTGCCAGCAGCCTGATTGCGAGGAGCACGTCGGAGACCCAGTACTTC.

Turning to this clone: This sample also contains other DNA sequences that code for the same CDR3. J is TRBJ1-2 and V is TRBV19, with a weak D call TRBD1 (5 bases). Trimming removed 2 bases at V and 3 bases at J, with 7 bases between. There are 13 residues in the CDR3. Germline CDR1 and CDR2: LNHDA and SQIVND (reference sequence). The CDR3: CASSITGDYGYTF. The CDR3 region has the DNA TGTGCCAGTAGTATAACAGGCGACTATGGCTACACCTTC.

This clone was recorded a few times. The chain is built from TRBV7-3 and TRBJ1-5; perhaps TRBD1 as D (5 bases). CDR1 is SGHTA, CDR2 FQGTGA, per germline. V lost 2 bases and J lost 2, with 10 bases in between. The CDR3 loop spans 15 amino acids. CDR3 protein: CASSLFGGGNQPQHF. As DNA, the CDR3 is TGTGCCAGCAGCTTATTCGGGGGGGGCAATCAGCCCCAGCATTTT.

As concerns this clone: Other DNA sequences of this sample code for an identical CDR3. The V gene is TRBV5-1, the J gene TRBJ2-7, with TRBD1 matching over 9 bases. The junction had 9 bases not matched to a gene; V was cut back by 3 bases and J by 5 bases. In germline, CDR1 is SGHRS, CDR2 YFSETQ. The CDR3 is 15 residues long. Written as DNA, the CDR3 is TGCGCCAGCAGCTCGAAAACCGGGACAGGGAACGAGCAGTACTTC. Its translation is CASSSKTGTGNEQYF.

The chain joins TRBV9 to TRBJ2-3; 8 bases align to TRBD2. The CDR3 consists of 16 residues. The V gene's germline CDR1 is SGDLS and CDR2 YYNGEE. With V trimmed by 3 bases and J by 2 bases, 8 bases remained unmatched. The CDR3 protein is CASSALGGAPTDTQYF. Written as DNA, the CDR3 is TGTGCCAGCAGCGCCCTCGGGGGGGCACCCACAGATACGCAGTATTTT.

This clone showed up just a few times. This chain joins TRBV4-1 and TRBJ1-3; D remains unclear. Trimming shortened V by 1 base and J by 2 bases, and 9 bases separated the two germline ends. The germline V gene encodes CDR1 MGHRA and CDR2 YSYEKL. The CDR3 is made up of 15 amino acids. The CDR3 nucleotides read TGCGCCAGCAGCCAAGTTCAGGCCCCTGGAAACACCATATATTTT. This sequence encodes CASSQVQAPGNTIYF.

The V and J genes are TRBV30 and TRBJ1-4; possibly TRBD1 for D (5 bases). This CDR3 is built from 14 residues. The germline V gene has CDR1 GTSNPN and CDR2 SVGIG (reference sequence). V was shortened by 8 bases and J by 2 bases, with 15 bases between the two germline ends. DNA for the CDR3: TGTGCCCAGAACCGGGGGTCGACTAATGAAAAACTGTTTTTT. It codes for CAQNRGSTNEKLFF.